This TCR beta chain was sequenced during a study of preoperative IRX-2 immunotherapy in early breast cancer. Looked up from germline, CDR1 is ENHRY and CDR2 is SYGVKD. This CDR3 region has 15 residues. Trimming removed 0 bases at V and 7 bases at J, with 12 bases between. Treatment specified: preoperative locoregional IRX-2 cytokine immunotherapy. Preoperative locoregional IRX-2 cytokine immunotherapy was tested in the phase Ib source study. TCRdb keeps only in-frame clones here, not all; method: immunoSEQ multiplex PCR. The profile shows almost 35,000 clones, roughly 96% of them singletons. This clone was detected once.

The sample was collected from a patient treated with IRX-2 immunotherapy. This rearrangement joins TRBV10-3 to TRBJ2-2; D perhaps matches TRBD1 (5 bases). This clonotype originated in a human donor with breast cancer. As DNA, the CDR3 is TGTGCCATCAGTGAGTCGATTACAGGATACGGGGAGCTGTTTTTT. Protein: CAISESITGYGELFF.